Below are 16 T cell receptor beta chains sequenced from a single sample in a study of T cells after yellow fever vaccination. TCRdb passed the 5' RACE reads through MiXCR, listing each CDR3 protein once. The sample has under 600,000 distinct CDR3 sequences; approximately 13% are singletons. The material sequenced was PBMCs, taken on the day of the yellow fever booster vaccination. The receptor set was obtained from a man aged 30 to 45 who received the YFV17D yellow fever vaccine.

This clonotype was found many times. This chain joins TRBV7-8 and TRBJ2-1; D is undetermined. Germline V gene data show CDR1 as SGHVS and CDR2 as FQNEAQ. This CDR3 is 15 amino acids long. The ends were cut back, 5 bases at V and 3 bases at J, with 14 bases in the middle. The CDR3 bases are TGTGCCAGCAGCCTGCAGGAAACTCGCTACAATGAGCAGTTCTTC. Translation gives CASSLQETRYNEQFF.

DNA for the CDR3: TGTGCCAGCAGCTTAGCGCGGGGGGCGTCAGCTTTCTTT. Its protein product is CASSLARGASAFF. The chain is built from TRBV7-9 and TRBJ1-1; D might be TRBD1 (6 bases). V lost 0 bases, J lost 10 bases, and 12 bases lay in between. CDR3 length equals 13 residues. The germline V gene encodes CDR1 SEHNR and CDR2 FQNEAQ (reference sequence).

The rearrangement links TRBV5-4 to TRBJ2-1; D unclear. The length of the CDR3 is 14 residues. CDR1 is SGHNT, CDR2 YYREEE, per germline (reference sequence). V gave up 4 bases and J gave up 6 bases, with 14 bases separating them. The CDR3 loop is CASSATTERNEQFF. Here the CDR3 DNA reads TGTGCCAGCAGCGCAACGACGGAACGCAATGAGCAGTTCTTC.

Notes on this clonotype: One end of the junction varies from germline; a read error may be responsible. The genes are TRBV29-1 and TRBJ2-1; 7 nucleotides agree with TRBD2. There are 18 residues in the CDR3. The germline CDR1 and CDR2 sequences are SQVTM and ANQGSEA. The CDR3 spells CSVEGVASGQNGYNEQFF. CDR3 DNA sequence: TGCAGCGTCGAAGGGGTGGCTAGCGGTCAGAACGGCTACAATGAGCAGTTCTTC.

The V and J genes are TRBV25-1 and TRBJ1-2, with D uncertain. The germline V gene encodes CDR1 MGHDK and CDR2 SYGVNS. There are 13 residues in the CDR3. V was pared by 1 base and J by 3 bases, with 6 bases between. The CDR3 reads CASSEFQYYGYTF. CDR3 nucleotide sequence: TGTGCCAGCAGTGAATTTCAGTACTATGGCTACACCTTC.

The chain joins TRBV7-2 to TRBJ2-5; perhaps TRBD2 as D (6 bases). Germline CDR1 reads SGHTA; CDR2 reads FQGNSA. Trimming took 4 bases from V and 5 from J, leaving 11 bases between them. There are 13 residues in the CDR3. CDR3 DNA sequence: TGTGCCAGCAGCTCTCCTAGCGTGGAGACCCAGTACTTC. This codes for CASSSPSVETQYF.

J is TRBJ1-2 and V is TRBV29-1; 11 nucleotides match TRBD1. Germline lookup yields CDR1 SQVTM and CDR2 ANQGSEA. CDR3 length: 14 amino acids. After removal of 3 bases from V and 4 bases from J, the junction contained 4 bases not matched to a gene. CDR3 sequence reads: CSVDQGTGGYGYTF. In DNA, the CDR3 is TGCAGCGTTGATCAAGGGACAGGGGGCTATGGCTACACCTTC.

V and J are TRBV20-1 and TRBJ2-2; 14 bases are a match to TRBD2. CDR1 is DFQATT, CDR2 SNEGSKA, per germline (reference sequence). The CDR3 totals 17 residues. The trim removed 6 bases at V and 1 base at J, leaving 7 bases unmatched. The CDR3 nucleotides are TGCAGTGCACCCTCGGGACTAGCGGGGGAGAACACCGGGGAGCTGTTTTTT. This encodes CSAPSGLAGENTGELFF.

This chain joins TRBV20-1 and TRBJ2-1; D not certain. V was cut by 7 bases and J by 5 bases, with 12 bases left in between. Germline V gives CDR1 DFQATT, CDR2 SNEGSKA (reference sequence). The CDR3 contains 12 residues. The CDR3 nucleotides are TGCAGTGAGGCGGTTCCCAACAATGAGCAGTTCTTC. It is translated as CSEAVPNNEQFF.

This clonotype was seen only a few times. This chain uses TRBV20-1 with TRBJ2-3; 10 bases fit TRBD2. This CDR3 region has 16 residues. CDR1 is DFQATT, CDR2 SNEGSKA, per germline (reference sequence). V was pared by 6 bases and J by 1 base, with 10 bases of the junction left unmatched. The CDR3 nucleotides are TGCAGTGCCCCTGCTATAGGACTAGCGGGCACAGATACGCAGTATTTT. It translates to CSAPAIGLAGTDTQYF.

The J gene is TRBJ2-1, the V gene TRBV20-1; possible D gene TRBD2, 5 bases. The germline CDR1 and CDR2 sequences are DFQATT and SNEGSKA (reference sequence). Trimming pared 1 base from V and 5 bases from J, leaving 12 bases between. CDR3 size: 14 residues. Here the CDR3 DNA reads TGCAGTGCTAGAGGGCCGGGGTTCAACAATGAGCAGTTCTTC. It specifies CSARGPGFNNEQFF.

This chain joins TRBV5-1 and TRBJ2-7, with TRBD1 matching 8 bases. Germline V gene sequence: CDR1 SGHRS, CDR2 YFSETQ. With 3 bases clipped from V and 3 bases from J, the junction kept 8 bases outside the gene matches. The CDR3 length is 15 residues. CDR3 sequence (DNA): TGCGCCAGCAGCTCGTTAACCGGGACAGGCTACGAGCAGTACTTC. Its protein is CASSSLTGTGYEQYF.

This clonotype was seen ten or more times. This chain links TRBV20-1 with TRBJ2-3; D uncertain. The V end lost 1 base, the J end lost 3 bases, and 5 bases lay between the germline ends. Germline lookup yields CDR1 DFQATT and CDR2 SNEGSKA (reference sequence). The CDR3 length is 12 residues. The CDR3 is CSARGRTDTQYF. The CDR3 bases are TGCAGTGCTAGAGGGCGGACAGATACGCAGTATTTT.

This clonotype was observed many times. This sequence joins TRBV5-1 and TRBJ2-5; possible D gene TRBD2, 5 bases. Germline V gene sequence: CDR1 SGHRS, CDR2 YFSETQ. The CDR3 contains 13 residues. The germline V and J ends were trimmed by 5 bases and 1 base, with 9 bases remaining between them. DNA of the CDR3: TGCGCCAGCAGGCCGAGCGGCCAAGAGACCCAGTACTTC. Protein: CASRPSGQETQYF.

CDR3: CATAPPRGRSYNEQFF. The CDR3 DNA reads TGTGCCACCGCACCCCCGCGGGGGAGGTCCTACAATGAGCAGTTCTTC. The chain joins TRBV28 to TRBJ2-1, with TRBD2 matching 7 bases. The V segment lost 10 bases and the J segment 1 base; nucleotides outside the gene matches: 13. The CDR3 has 16 amino acids. Germline V gene data show CDR1 as MDHEN and CDR2 as SYDVKM.

This clonotype has just one count. This rearrangement joins TRBV30 to TRBJ2-1; TRBD1 might be the D (5 bases). The CDR3 is 15 amino acids. Deletions cut 1 base from V and 8 bases from J, with 18 bases between. The germline gives CDR1 GTSNPN, CDR2 SVGIG (reference sequence). The CDR3 sequence is CAWSEGYPARHEQFF. In DNA, the CDR3 is TGTGCCTGGAGTGAGGGGTACCCAGCCCGACATGAGCAGTTCTTC.